Below, 29 T cell receptor beta chains from the same sample are listed, as sequenced in a study of shared clonotypes between healthy human individuals. Assay: immunoSEQ multiplex PCR; the TCRdb copy retains only in-frame clones and omits some. The sample has approximately 1,000,000 clones, approximately 80% seen once. The specimen was memory CD4+ T cells from PBMCs. The subset is: CD45RA-negative fraction. These receptor sequences come from a young man in good health. Some clones in this sample may be carry-over from other donors' samples.

The chain couples TRBV7-2 to TRBJ1-2; possible D gene TRBD1, 5 bases. Germline V gene sequence: CDR1 SGHTA, CDR2 FQGNSA. This CDR3 region has 13 residues. Trimming shortened V by 7 bases and J by 8 bases, and 17 bases separated the two germline ends. CDR3 DNA sequence: TGTGCCAGCATCCCCCATCGCAGGGACGGCTACACCTTC. This codes for CASIPHRRDGYTF.

The genes are TRBV5-1 and TRBJ2-2; 11 nucleotides align to TRBD1. Germline lookup yields CDR1 SGHRS and CDR2 YFSETQ. V gave up 4 bases and J gave up 8 bases; unmatched junction bases: 7. CDR3 length: 15 residues. Written as DNA, the CDR3 is TGCGCCAGCAGCGTTGGACAGGGGGCAGCAGGGGAGCTGTTTTTT. Its translation: CASSVGQGAAGELFF.

The sample holds a few counts of this clone. This chain connects TRBV15 to TRBJ2-2; 10 bases are a match to TRBD1. Germline CDR1 LNHNV, CDR2 YYDKDF (reference sequence). CDR3 length: 14 residues. Trimming took 9 bases from V and 4 from J; bases not matched to a gene: 5. CDR3: CATRRDRGTGELFF. In DNA form, the CDR3 reads TGTGCCACGAGGCGGGACAGGGGCACCGGGGAGCTGTTTTTT. The full variable domain, completed using reference TRBV15 and TRBJ2-2, is DAMVIQNPRYQVTQFGKPVTLSCSQTLNHNVMYWYQQKSSQAPKLLFHYYDKDFNNEADTPDNFQSRRPNTSFCFLDIRSPGLGDTAMYLCATRRDRGTGELFFGEGSRLTVL.

V usage is TRBV28 and J usage is TRBJ1-1, with 7 bases aligning to TRBD1. Germline CDR1 MDHEN, CDR2 SYDVKM. V lost 4 bases to trimming and J lost 0 bases; unmatched junction nucleotides: 14. The CDR3 consists of 18 residues. CDR3 in amino acids: CASSSNPHRTGLNTEAFF. In DNA form, the CDR3 reads TGTGCCAGCAGTTCGAATCCTCACCGGACAGGATTGAACACTGAAGCTTTCTTT.

The V gene is TRBV6-1, the J gene TRBJ1-2; a weak D match, TRBD1 (5 bases). V was shortened by 3 bases and J by 7 bases, with 18 bases between the two germline ends. Germline CDR1 MNHNS, CDR2 SASEGT. There are 15 residues in the CDR3. As DNA, the CDR3 is TGTGCCAGCAGTGACTCCGGTGGGGGAGATCTTGGCTACACCTTC. Translated: CASSDSGGGDLGYTF.

The CDR3, as DNA: TGTGCCAGCACCCTTTATGGGAACACAGATACGCAGTATTTT. Amino acid sequence: CASTLYGNTDTQYF. The V and J genes are TRBV7-2 and TRBJ2-3; D is unclear. V was shortened by 7 bases and J by 2 bases, with 13 bases between the two germline ends. Looked up from germline, CDR1 is SGHTA and CDR2 is FQGNSA. This CDR3 has 14 residues.

The V and J genes are TRBV5-5 and TRBJ1-5; 8 nucleotides line up with TRBD1. Looked up from germline, CDR1 is SGHKS and CDR2 is YYEKEE (reference sequence). The CDR3 is 18 amino acids. The V segment lost 5 bases and the J segment 5 bases; nucleotides outside the gene matches: 18. The DNA for the CDR3 is TGTGCCAGCAGACCCGGGACAGGAGGGGCTTGGAGGGATCAGCCCCAGCATTTT. Translation: CASRPGTGGAWRDQPQHF. Combining the CDR3 with reference TRBV5-5 and TRBJ1-5 gives the whole variable domain DAGVTQSPTHLIKTRGQQVTLRCSPISGHKSVSWYQQVLGQGPQFIFQYYEKEERGRGNFPDRFSARQFPNYSSELNVNALLLGDSALYLCASRPGTGGAWRDQPQHFGDGTRLSIL.

This chain links TRBV5-4 with TRBJ2-5, with D perhaps being TRBD1 or TRBD2 (5 bases each). Germline values: CDR1 SGHNT, CDR2 YYREEE (reference sequence). Between the trimmed V and J ends, which lost 3 bases and 0 bases, there was a span of 9 bases. The CDR3 is 14 residues long. CDR3 protein: CASSWPGHQETQYF. DNA for the CDR3: TGTGCCAGCAGCTGGCCGGGACACCAAGAGACCCAGTACTTC. The whole variable domain, remainder taken from reference TRBV5-4 and TRBJ2-5, is ETGVTQSPTHLIKTRGQQVTLRCSSQSGHNTVSWYQQALGQGPQFIFQYYREEENGRGNFPPRFSGLQFPNYSSELNVNALELDDSALYLCASSWPGHQETQYFGPGTRLLVL.

V usage is TRBV19 and J usage is TRBJ2-3, with D tentatively TRBD1 (5 bases). Trimming stripped 4 bases from V and 4 bases from J, with 21 bases between. Germline V lookup: CDR1 LNHDA, CDR2 SQIVND (reference sequence). This CDR3 has 17 amino acids. As DNA, the CDR3 is TGTGCCAGTAGTAGGGGCGCCGGGCCATACTCAGCAGATACGCAGTATTTT. Translating gives CASSRGAGPYSADTQYF.

Concerning this clone: The same CDR3 also results from other DNA sequences found in this sample. The V call is TRBV18, the J call TRBJ1-2, with no clear D. Germline CDR1 and CDR2: KGHSH and LQKENI. Between the trimmed V and J ends, which lost 2 bases and 1 base, there was a span of 5 bases. The CDR3 runs 13 residues. CDR3 nucleotide sequence: TGTGCCAGCTCACCAACGGATAACTATGGCTACACCTTC. Protein product: CASSPTDNYGYTF.

V gene TRBV5-4 combines with J gene TRBJ2-3, with D perhaps being TRBD1 or TRBD2 (6 bases each). Trimming cost V 3 bases and J 7 bases, with 15 bases left between them. Germline CDR1 reads SGHNT; CDR2 reads YYREEE (reference sequence). The CDR3 is made up of 14 amino acids. The CDR3 sequence: CASSYQKGGYTQYF. CDR3 DNA sequence: TGTGCCAGCAGCTACCAAAAGGGGGGATATACGCAGTATTTT.

The V and J genes are TRBV28 and TRBJ1-2; perhaps TRBD1 as D (5 bases). Germline lookup yields CDR1 MDHEN and CDR2 SYDVKM. The germline V and J ends were trimmed by 5 bases and 8 bases, with 9 bases remaining between them. CDR3 length: 11 amino acids. CDR3 bases: TGTGCCAGCAGTCCCCGACAGGGCTACACCTTC. Amino acid sequence: CASSPRQGYTF.

On this clone: In the same sample, other DNA sequences code for this CDR3. The chain employs TRBV5-1 and TRBJ1-1; 11 bases are shared with TRBD1. V dropped 0 bases and J dropped 5; count of bases not matched to a gene: 3. The CDR3 extends over 15 amino acids. Germline V lookup: CDR1 SGHRS, CDR2 YFSETQ. The DNA for the CDR3 is TGCGCCAGCAGCTTGGAAGGGACAGGGGGAACTGAAGCTTTCTTT. It yields the protein CASSLEGTGGTEAFF.

Turning to this clone: Other DNA sequences in the same sample also yield this CDR3. The V gene is TRBV11-3, the J gene TRBJ2-1, with 7 nucleotides matching TRBD2. Trimming cost V 1 base and J 0 bases; bases outside gene matches: 0. The germline V gene has CDR1 SGHNT and CDR2 YENEEA. CDR3 length: 15 amino acids. The CDR3 DNA follows: TGTGCCAGCAGCTTAGGCGGGAGCTCCTACAATGAGCAGTTCTTC. This encodes CASSLGGSSYNEQFF.

The V and J genes are TRBV7-8 and TRBJ1-2, with D perhaps matching TRBD1 (5 bases). CDR3 length equals 13 residues. Germline lookup yields CDR1 SGHVS and CDR2 FQNEAQ. V was trimmed by 4 bases and J by 7 bases, leaving 13 bases between them. The DNA of the CDR3 is TGTGCCAGCAGCTCCACCGGGGGGACTGGCTACACCTTC. This encodes CASSSTGGTGYTF.

This sequence joins TRBV28 and TRBJ1-6, with D uncertain. This CDR3 region has 13 residues. Trimming removed 6 bases at V and 14 bases at J, with 17 bases between. The germline CDR1 and CDR2 sequences are MDHEN and SYDVKM. CDR3 sequence: CASRSDGLATLHF. In nucleotides, the CDR3 is TGTGCCAGCAGATCGGACGGGCTAGCGACCCTCCACTTT.

This clone was counted a single time. V and J are TRBV28 and TRBJ1-1; D uncertain. CDR1 is MDHEN, CDR2 SYDVKM, per germline. The CDR3 spans 13 residues. The V end was cut by 2 bases, the J end by 6 bases, with 10 bases between. CDR3 in DNA: TGTGCCAGCAGTTTAAACGGTGCCGCTGAAGCTTTCTTT. Protein: CASSLNGAAEAFF.

This clone was observed at least ten times. V and J are TRBV19 and TRBJ1-1; D unclear. The germline V gene has CDR1 LNHDA and CDR2 SQIVND (reference sequence). The ends were cut back, 5 bases at V and 5 bases at J, with 9 bases in the middle. The CDR3 runs to 12 residues. The CDR3 nucleotides are TGTGCCAGTAGTCGGTGGGAAACTGAAGCTTTCTTT. Its translation: CASSRWETEAFF.

The chain has TRBV7-2 and TRBJ2-7; a possible D gene is TRBD2 (6 bases). This CDR3 spans 13 amino acids. Trimming took 5 bases from V and 6 from J, leaving 14 bases between them. The V gene's germline CDR1 is SGHTA and CDR2 FQGNSA. The CDR3 here is CASSRVAALEQYF. In DNA form, the CDR3 reads TGTGCCAGCAGCCGGGTAGCGGCTCTCGAGCAGTACTTC.

V usage is TRBV5-1 and J usage is TRBJ2-3; no firm D call. Germline CDR1 reads SGHRS; CDR2 reads YFSETQ. V was shortened by 1 base and J by 4 bases, with 10 bases between the two germline ends. CDR3 length: 14 residues. CDR3 region: CASSLSVRADTQYF. The CDR3 DNA reads as TGCGCCAGCAGCTTGTCCGTAAGGGCAGATACGCAGTATTTT.

The chain couples TRBV11-1 to TRBJ2-2; TRBD2 aligns across 10 bases. The ends lost 1 base at V and 3 bases at J; junction bases unmatched: 5. Germline CDR1 SGHAT, CDR2 FQDESV (reference sequence). The CDR3 has 17 amino acids. DNA of the CDR3: TGTGCCAGCAGCTTAGTGGAGAGCGGGAGGGACACCGGGGAGCTGTTTTTT. It yields the protein CASSLVESGRDTGELFF.

The V gene is TRBV27, the J gene TRBJ1-3; D is uncertain. V lost 3 bases and J lost 4, with 10 bases in between. Germline V gene data show CDR1 as MNHEY and CDR2 as SMNVEV (reference sequence). The CDR3 runs 14 residues. The CDR3 sequence is CASSFPPKGNTIYF. The CDR3 DNA reads TGTGCCAGCAGTTTTCCCCCGAAGGGAAACACCATATATTTT.

The chain links TRBV9 to TRBJ2-7, with D possibly TRBD1 on 5 matching bases. V lost 0 bases and J 3 bases, leaving 16 bases between the germline ends. This CDR3 comprises 16 residues. Per germline, CDR1 SGDLS and CDR2 YYNGEE. The CDR3 region is CASSVATQGSIYEQYF. The CDR3 bases are TGTGCCAGCAGCGTAGCAACCCAGGGTTCAATCTACGAGCAGTACTTC.

The V and J genes are TRBV7-2 and TRBJ1-2, with TRBD1 as a possible D gene (5 bases). Trimming took 5 bases from V and 3 from J, leaving 16 bases between them. The germline CDR1 and CDR2 sequences are SGHTA and FQGNSA. The CDR3 is 15 residues long. The CDR3 DNA is TGTGCCAGCAGCGCCCGGGACCGAGGGGACTATGGCTACACCTTC. Its protein is CASSARDRGDYGYTF.

The chain combines TRBV7-3 with TRBJ2-3, with D possibly TRBD2 on 6 matching bases. V lost 4 bases and J lost 4, with 12 bases in between. The CDR3 totals 14 residues. Germline-derived CDR1 and CDR2 are SGHTA and FQGTGA. The CDR3 protein is CASSSGTGADTQYF. For the CDR3, the DNA is TGTGCCAGCAGCTCCGGGACGGGAGCAGATACGCAGTATTTT.

V is TRBV7-2 and J is TRBJ2-1; 9 nucleotides line up with TRBD2. CDR1 and CDR2 from the germline V gene are SGHTA and FQGNSA. The CDR3 loop spans 18 amino acids. Trimming took 2 bases from V and 9 from J; bases not matched to a gene: 17. The CDR3 nucleotides read TGTGCCAGCAGCTTAAGGGGTAGCGGGAGAGGGTTTAATGGTGAGCAGTTCTTC. Its protein is CASSLRGSGRGFNGEQFF.

In DNA form, the CDR3 reads TGTGCCAGCAGCACCGACAGGGGAATCGGGATGTCCCAGCATTTT. It yields the protein CASSTDRGIGMSQHF. The chain has TRBV28 and TRBJ1-5, with 8 positions matching TRBD1. Trimming at V came to 6 bases and at J to 11 bases, leaving 15 bases not matched to a gene. Germline V gene sequence: CDR1 MDHEN, CDR2 SYDVKM. The CDR3 consists of 15 residues.

The genes are TRBV2 and TRBJ2-7; tentatively, D is TRBD1 or TRBD2 (5 bases each). This CDR3 is 11 amino acids long. Trimming pared 9 bases from V and 7 bases from J, leaving 13 bases between. CDR1 is SNHLY and CDR2 is FYNNEI in the germline V gene. Here the CDR3 reads CARGTVLEQYF. For the CDR3, the DNA is TGTGCCAGGGGGACGGTACTGGAGCAGTACTTC.

The sample holds one count of this clone. One junction end does not reproduce the germline sequence, and a read error may be involved. The CDR3 is CASREGLAGTGELFF. CDR3 in DNA: TGTGCCAGCAGGGAAGGACTAGCGGGTACAGGGGAGCTGTTTTTT. The chain links TRBV6-1 to TRBJ2-2; 11 bases line up with TRBD2. The CDR3 length is 15 residues. Germline V gives CDR1 MNHNS, CDR2 SASEGT.